Listed below are T cell receptor beta chains from one sample, sequenced in a study of T-cell reconstitution after alpha-beta-depleted transplantation in children. One entry per CDR3 protein, called by TCRdb with MiXCR from the PCR reads. The table has hundreds of thousands of distinct CDR3 sequences, around 12% seen once; the top ten hold about 0.77%. The sequencing used PBMCs, collected before TCRalphabeta/CD19-depleted stem cell transplant. The receptors shown here come from a girl aged 2 to 10 with congenital amegakaryocytic thrombocytopenia, due to receive a stem cell transplant. Both conserved end residues are part of each CDR3. A D gene is named only where the DNA matches it firmly. Clone size, where shown, is once, few, many, or a class for clones that have expanded.

clone_size,j_call,d_call,v_call,cdr3_length,cdr3_aa,cdr3_nt
many,TRBJ2-2,NA,TRBV5-1,15,CASTPSVKHTGELFF,TGCGCCAGCACCCCCTCTGTTAAGCACACCGGGGAGCTGTTTTTT
NA,TRBJ1-1,NA,TRBV28,14,CASSLRPQNTEAFF,TGTGCCAGCAGTTTGAGACCGCAGAACACTGAAGCTTTCTTT
NA,TRBJ1-2,NA,TRBV27,14,CASSLQYPNYGYTF,TGTGCCAGCAGTTTACAGTATCCTAACTATGGCTACACCTTC
many,TRBJ2-2,TRBD2,TRBV29-1,17,CSGYLAGGPIGTGELFF,TGCAGCGGATACCTAGCGGGAGGGCCAATTGGCACCGGGGAGCTGTTTTTT
few,TRBJ1-2,NA,TRBV5-1,14,CASSRTSGNYGYTF,TGCGCCAGCAGCCGGACTTCGGGGAACTATGGCTACACCTTC
many,TRBJ2-1,TRBD2,TRBV29-1,16,CSARGIGTSSYNEQFF,TGCAGCGCTCGCGGGATTGGGACTAGCAGCTACAATGAGCAGTTCTTC
many,TRBJ2-5,TRBD1,TRBV5-1,14,CASSWTGFQETQYF,TGCGCCAGCAGCTGGACAGGGTTCCAAGAGACCCAGTACTTC
NA,TRBJ1-2,TRBD1,TRBV20-1,14,CSAIKRGTGYGYTF,TGCAGTGCCATCAAGCGGGGGACAGGGTATGGCTACACCTTC
NA,TRBJ2-3,NA,TRBV3-1,14,CASSQVTRTDTQYF,TGTGCCAGCAGCCAAGTAACGAGGACAGATACGCAGTATTTT
many,TRBJ2-7,NA,TRBV12-3/TRBV12-4,12,CASSLTDYEQYF,TGTGCCAGCAGTCTAACTGACTACGAGCAGTACTTC
many,TRBJ2-1,NA,TRBV18,17,CASSPTGDGSSYNEQFF,TGTGCCAGCTCACCAACGGGGGACGGGAGCTCCTACAATGAGCAGTTCTTC
NA,TRBJ2-7,NA,TRBV20-1,12,CSASEGNYEQYF,TGCAGTGCTAGTGAAGGGAACTACGAGCAGTACTTC
many,TRBJ1-1,NA,TRBV29-1,15,CSVEVWPETNTEAFF,TGCAGCGTTGAAGTATGGCCGGAGACGAACACTGAAGCTTTCTTT
NA,TRBJ2-5,TRBD2,TRBV5-1,18,CASSSRLLAGFGGETQYF,TGCGCCAGCAGCTCGAGGTTACTAGCGGGTTTCGGAGGGGAGACCCAGTACTTC
many,TRBJ2-1,TRBD2,TRBV7-2,15,CASTMGLTSINEQFF,TGTGCCAGCACCATGGGCCTGACTAGCATCAATGAGCAGTTCTTC
many,TRBJ1-4,NA,TRBV3-1,14,CASSPGWDGEKLFF,TGTGCCAGCAGCCCGGGGTGGGACGGTGAAAAACTGTTTTTT
few,TRBJ2-3,TRBD1,TRBV9,18,CASSERRGSGQQGDTQYF,TGTGCCAGCAGCGAGAGAAGGGGTTCGGGACAGCAAGGAGATACGCAGTATTTT
NA,TRBJ2-4,TRBD2,TRBV20-1,17,CCARASGTVLTKNIQYF,TGCTGTGCTAGGGCTAGCGGGACCGTTTTGACCAAAAACATTCAGTACTTC
many,TRBJ2-3,TRBD2,TRBV5-1,16,CASSRALAALTDTQYF,TGCGCCAGCTCCAGGGCACTAGCGGCCCTCACAGATACGCAGTATTTT
many,TRBJ2-7,NA,TRBV11-2,15,CASSPVFGGSYEQYF,TGTGCCAGCAGCCCAGTTTTTGGGGGTTCCTACGAGCAGTACTTC
NA,TRBJ2-7,NA,TRBV25-1,14,CASSELRSSYEQYF,TGTGCCAGCAGTGAATTGCGGAGCTCCTACGAGCAGTACTTC
NA,TRBJ1-2,NA,TRBV19,14,CASSIAAAYYGYTF,TGTGCCAGTAGTATAGCGGCAGCCTACTATGGCTACACCTTC
many,TRBJ2-3,NA,TRBV7-9,13,CASSPQSQRTQYF,TGTGCCAGCAGCCCCCAGTCCCAGAGAACGCAGTATTTT
few,TRBJ2-7,NA,TRBV7-2,14,CASSLFPGSYEQYF,TGTGCCAGCAGCTTATTCCCGGGTTCCTACGAGCAGTACTTC
many,TRBJ2-7,NA,TRBV18,14,CASSLGLGGNEQYF,TGTGCCAGCTCTCTCGGACTGGGTGGAAACGAGCAGTACTTC
few,TRBJ2-3,NA,TRBV6-1,16,CASRSNSGSHTDTQYF,TGTGCCAGCAGATCAAACTCGGGCAGCCACACAGATACGCAGTATTTT